One and the same sample provided the 25 T cell receptor beta chains below, sequenced in a study of T cell responses to AZD1222 COVID-19 vaccine. TCRdb's copy holds only in-frame clones and misses some; the assay was immunoSEQ multiplex PCR. The table records roughly 170,000 clones, around 94% of them present only once. The sample was peripheral blood, taken 28 days after the second AZD1222 dose. The receptor source for this set is an adult who received the AZD1222 COVID-19 vaccine.

This chain joins TRBV19 and TRBJ2-7; 12 bases agree with TRBD1. V shed 5 bases and J 3 bases; nucleotides not matched to a gene: 8. CDR3 length: 16 amino acids. Germline-derived CDR1 and CDR2 are LNHDA and SQIVND (reference sequence). The chain's CDR3 is CASSPGQGAIYYEQYF. The CDR3 region has the DNA TGTGCCAGTAGTCCGGGACAGGGGGCGATTTACTACGAGCAGTACTTC. The complete variable domain, with remaining parts taken from reference TRBV19 and TRBJ2-7, reads DGGITQSPKYLFRKEGQNVTLSCEQNLNHDAMYWYRQDPGQGLRLIYYSQIVNDFQKGDIAEGYSVSREKKESFPLTVTSAQKNPTAFYLCASSPGQGAIYYEQYFGPGTRLTVT.

The V and J genes are TRBV5-1 and TRBJ2-3; 10 nucleotides line up with TRBD2. The ends lost 4 bases at V and 10 bases at J; junction bases unmatched: 12. The germline gives CDR1 SGHRS, CDR2 YFSETQ. The CDR3 covers 15 residues. The CDR3 DNA reads as TGCGCCAGCAGCCCTCGACTAGCGGGCAAGTGGGCGCAGTATTTT. Its translation is CASSPRLAGKWAQYF.

The CDR3 DNA follows: TGCGCCAGCAGCTACCAGGGGGCACCTGGAAACACCATATATTTT. The encoded protein is CASSYQGAPGNTIYF. J is TRBJ1-3 and V is TRBV5-1; 8 positions agree with TRBD1. This CDR3 contains 15 residues. Germline CDR1 and CDR2: SGHRS and YFSETQ. J was trimmed by 2 bases and V by 3 bases; bases with no gene match: 4. Looking up the rest from reference TRBV5-1 and TRBJ1-3 gives the full variable domain: KAGVTQTPRYLIKTRGQQVTLSCSPISGHRSVSWYQQTPGQGLQFLFEYFSETQRNKGNFPGRFSGRQFSNSRSEMNVSTLELGDSALYLCASSYQGAPGNTIYFGEGSWLTVV.

This chain's CDR3 is CSVDSVGTGGLDTGELFF. For the CDR3, the DNA is TGCAGCGTTGATTCTGTAGGGACAGGAGGGTTGGACACCGGGGAGCTGTTTTTT. This chain uses TRBV29-1 with TRBJ2-2, with 8 bases lining up with TRBD1. The CDR3 has 18 residues. J lost 3 bases, V lost 3 bases, and 15 bases had no gene match. From germline, CDR1 is SQVTM and CDR2 ANQGSEA.

V is TRBV2 and J is TRBJ1-1, with 7 positions matching TRBD1. Germline loops: CDR1 SNHLY, CDR2 FYNNEI. This CDR3 is 15 amino acids long. The V and J ends lost 5 bases and 5 bases, in that order; junction bases with no gene match: 11. The CDR3 nucleotides are TGTGCCAGCAGTTGGTCTACCACAGGGGAGACTGAAGCTTTCTTT. It encodes CASSWSTTGETEAFF.

This rearrangement joins TRBV7-9 to TRBJ1-6; perhaps TRBD1 as D (6 bases). Germline V gene data show CDR1 as SEHNR and CDR2 as FQNEAQ (reference sequence). Trimming took 4 bases from V and 9 from J, leaving 19 bases between them. This CDR3 has 16 residues. The CDR3 spells CASSWTLGGAGSPLHF. For the CDR3, the DNA is TGTGCCAGCAGCTGGACTCTGGGGGGCGCGGGTTCACCCCTCCACTTT. The full variable domain, in which reference TRBV7-9 and TRBJ1-6 provide the parts outside the CDR3, is DTGVSQNPRHKITKRGQNVTFRCDPISEHNRLYWYRQTLGQGPEFLTYFQNEAQLEKSRLLSDRFSAERPKGSFSTLEIQRTEQGDSAMYLCASSWTLGGAGSPLHFGNGTRLTVT.

This clone was counted a single time. The CDR3 nucleotides are TGCAGCGTTGACTCTAGCGGGGGGCCGGAGTTCTTC. It is translated as CSVDSSGGPEFF. The V call is TRBV29-1, the J call TRBJ2-1, with 11 positions matching TRBD2. The V gene end was trimmed by 3 bases and the J gene end by 14 bases; junction bases not matched to a gene: 6. This CDR3 region has 12 residues. CDR1 SQVTM and CDR2 ANQGSEA come from the germline V gene.

This chain's CDR3 is CASSPGWAGKETQYF. In DNA form, the CDR3 reads TGTGCCAGCAGTCCGGGGTGGGCCGGTAAAGAGACCCAGTACTTC. The rearrangement links TRBV28 to TRBJ2-5, with D tentatively TRBD2 (5 bases). In germline, CDR1 is MDHEN, CDR2 SYDVKM. V was trimmed by 5 bases and J by 3 bases, leaving 16 bases between them. This CDR3 is 15 amino acids long.

The J gene is TRBJ2-7, the V gene TRBV29-1, with D uncertain. The CDR3 length is 14 residues. Germline V lookup: CDR1 SQVTM, CDR2 ANQGSEA. The V end was cut by 5 bases, the J end by 6 bases, with 20 bases between. CDR3 amino acids: CSVHLLERPGEQYF. The DNA of the CDR3 is TGCAGCGTTCACCTACTGGAACGCCCTGGCGAGCAGTACTTC.

J is TRBJ2-7 and V is TRBV9, with D perhaps given as TRBD1 or TRBD2 (7 bases each). Looked up from germline, CDR1 is SGDLS and CDR2 is YYNGEE. V was shortened by 10 bases and J by 3 bases, with 17 bases between the two germline ends. This CDR3 contains 13 residues. The CDR3 coding sequence is TGTGCCTCCGAGGGAGGGGACAGCTACGAGCAGTACTTC. Translated: CASEGGDSYEQYF.

The genes are TRBV5-1 and TRBJ2-7; TRBD2 agrees at 11 bases. The germline V gene encodes CDR1 SGHRS and CDR2 YFSETQ. The trim removed 6 bases at V and 3 bases at J, leaving 5 bases unmatched. This CDR3 has 14 amino acids. This chain's CDR3 is CASKTSGSFYEQYF. The DNA for the CDR3 is TGCGCCAGCAAAACTAGCGGGAGTTTCTACGAGCAGTACTTC.

V usage is TRBV6-5 and J usage is TRBJ1-5; D may be TRBD1 (6 bases). This CDR3 has 14 amino acids. Germline CDR1 and CDR2: MNHEY and SVGAGI. V dropped 8 bases and J dropped 4 bases, with 15 bases sitting between them. CDR3 sequence (DNA): TGTGCCAGCGGGGGAGGGGGGAGTAATCAGCCCCAGCATTTT. Translation gives CASGGGGSNQPQHF.

With regard to this clone: Sequence at one end of the junction differs from germline and may be a read error. The rearrangement uses TRBV7-7 and TRBJ2-1; 7 bases agree with TRBD1. This CDR3 is 15 amino acids long. Germline V CDR1 and CDR2: SSHAT, FNYEAQ (reference sequence). The DNA for the CDR3 is TGTGCTAGCAGCATAGGGACAGCATCCTACAATGAGCAGTTCTTC. Protein product: CASSIGTASYNEQFF.

V and J are TRBV7-2 and TRBJ2-5, with unresolved D. The V and J ends lost 1 base and 9 bases respectively, with 6 bases between them. This CDR3 is 11 amino acids long. The germline gives CDR1 SGHTA, CDR2 FQGNSA. The CDR3 DNA reads TGTGCCAGCAGCTTAGAAGGGTCCCAGTACTTC. Translation gives CASSLEGSQYF. Complete variable domain (other parts from reference TRBV7-2 and TRBJ2-5): GAGVSQSPSNKVTEKGKDVELRCDPISGHTALYWYRQSLGQGLEFLIYFQGNSAPDKSGLPSDRFSAERTGGSVSTLTIQRTQQEDSAVYLCASSLEGSQYFGPGTRLLVL.

The rearrangement uses TRBV19 and TRBJ2-7, with 8 bases that match TRBD1. After removal of 5 bases from V and 5 bases from J, the junction contained 5 bases not matched to a gene. The CDR3 is made up of 13 amino acids. Germline V gene sequence: CDR1 LNHDA, CDR2 SQIVND (reference sequence). The CDR3, as DNA: TGTGCCAGTAGTCCTCGACAGGGGAACGAGCAGTACTTC. This encodes CASSPRQGNEQYF.

The chain is built from TRBV2 and TRBJ1-2; 9 bases agree with TRBD1. CDR1 is SNHLY and CDR2 is FYNNEI in the germline V gene. The CDR3 sequence is 16 residues long. The ends lost 1 base at V and 4 bases at J; junction bases unmatched: 7. This CDR3 is CASSEGGTGRIYGYTF. CDR3 DNA sequence: TGTGCCAGCAGTGAAGGGGGGACAGGGCGGATCTATGGCTACACCTTC. The complete variable domain, with remaining parts taken from reference TRBV2 and TRBJ1-2, reads EPEVTQTPSHQVTQMGQEVILRCVPISNHLYFYWYRQILGQKVEFLVSFYNNEISEKSEIFDDQFSVERPDGSNFTLKIRSTKLEDSAMYFCASSEGGTGRIYGYTFGSGTRLTVV.

The rearrangement uses TRBV11-2 and TRBJ1-1; 8 nucleotides match TRBD1. The CDR3 is 16 residues long. Germline values: CDR1 SGHAT, CDR2 FQNNGV. With 3 bases clipped from V and 3 bases from J, the junction kept 9 bases outside the gene matches. The CDR3 region is CASSFGRGHGDTEAFF. The CDR3 bases are TGTGCCAGCAGCTTCGGCAGGGGGCACGGGGACACTGAAGCTTTCTTT.

The CDR3 loop is CASSRGTSGYRANEKLFF. CDR3 nucleotide sequence: TGTGCCAGCTCACGCGGGACTTCGGGGTATAGAGCTAATGAAAAACTGTTTTTT. The chain links TRBV18 to TRBJ1-4; weak D call: TRBD1 (5 bases). V lost 4 bases to trimming and J lost 3 bases, with 21 bases between them. The germline V gene encodes CDR1 KGHSH and CDR2 LQKENI. The CDR3 length is 18 residues.

The chain carries TRBV2 and TRBJ1-6, with a tentative D call TRBD1 (5 bases). The CDR3 is 14 amino acids. Per the germline V gene, CDR1 is SNHLY and CDR2 is FYNNEI. V shed 3 bases and J shed 7 bases, with 10 bases lying between them. CDR3: CASSEGPDNSPLHF. The CDR3 coding sequence is TGTGCCAGCAGTGAGGGGCCGGACAATTCACCCCTCCACTTT.

As for this clone: The sample has other DNA sequences that encode this CDR3 too. The chain couples TRBV7-2 to TRBJ1-6; D possibly corresponds to TRBD1 (5 bases). CDR3 size: 15 residues. Per germline, CDR1 SGHTA and CDR2 FQGNSA. V was clipped by 0 bases and J by 5 bases, with 8 bases between them. DNA of the CDR3: TGTGCCAGCAGCTTAGCCGGGGGTAATAATTCACCCCTCCACTTT. Its translation: CASSLAGGNNSPLHF.

The CDR3 DNA is TGTGCCAGCAGGTTCTGGGGACACACAGATACGCAGTATTTT. Protein: CASRFWGHTDTQYF. This chain connects TRBV5-4 to TRBJ2-3; D is possibly TRBD1 (6 bases). CDR1 and CDR2 from the germline V gene are SGHNT and YYREEE (reference sequence). The CDR3 contains 14 residues. Deletions cut 5 bases from V and 2 bases from J, with 12 bases between. The entire variable domain, with the rest obtained from reference TRBV5-4 and TRBJ2-3, is as follows: ETGVTQSPTHLIKTRGQQVTLRCSSQSGHNTVSWYQQALGQGPQFIFQYYREEENGRGNFPPRFSGLQFPNYSSELNVNALELDDSALYLCASRFWGHTDTQYFGPGTRLTVL.

The chain couples TRBV2 to TRBJ1-2; no firm D call. The CDR3 covers 14 residues. Germline V gene data show CDR1 as SNHLY and CDR2 as FYNNEI. Trimming left V 1 base short and J 3 bases short, with 9 bases between. Written as DNA, the CDR3 is TGTGCCAGCAGTGAAGAGGGAGACTACTATGGCTACACCTTC. Amino acids: CASSEEGDYYGYTF.

The V call is TRBV27, the J call TRBJ1-1, with 9 bases fitting TRBD1. The CDR3 length is 15 residues. From germline, CDR1 is MNHEY and CDR2 SMNVEV (reference sequence). With 9 bases clipped from V and 6 bases from J, the junction kept 14 bases outside the gene matches. This chain's CDR3 is CASRESQGARSEAFF. CDR3 DNA sequence: TGTGCCAGTCGCGAGTCACAGGGGGCGCGCTCTGAAGCTTTCTTT.

The V call is TRBV5-6, the J call TRBJ1-1; TRBD1 matches at 8 bases. The CDR3 totals 14 residues. CDR1 SGHDT and CDR2 YYEEEE come from the germline V gene. The ends lost 3 bases at V and 6 bases at J; junction bases unmatched: 7. CDR3 nucleotides: TGTGCCAGCAGCTCCGGACAGGGTTTCGCTGAAGCTTTCTTT. This sequence encodes CASSSGQGFAEAFF.

The chain is built from TRBV4-3 and TRBJ2-1; D is possibly TRBD1 or TRBD2 (5 bases each). The CDR3 length is 14 residues. V lost 3 bases and J 7 bases, leaving 13 bases between the germline ends. In germline, CDR1 is LGHNA, CDR2 YSLEER. The CDR3 DNA sequence: TGCGCCAGCAGCCATGGGGAAGAGGGGAATGAGCAGTTCTTC. Residues: CASSHGEEGNEQFF.